What follows describes a single T cell receptor (beta chain). Per germline, CDR1 LGHNA and CDR2 YNFKEQ. Trimming stripped 0 bases from V and 6 bases from J, with 6 bases between. This CDR3 contains 12 residues. Using immunoSEQ multiplex PCR, the repertoire was profiled, and TCRdb retains in-frame clones only, with some absent. The sample records about 100,000 clones, about 90% being singletons. The data are from a study of identifying expanded T cells in peripheral blood. The rearrangement uses TRBV4-2 and TRBJ2-7; D gene unclear. Sequences were obtained from blood. The receptor was isolated from a person aged 18-70 years in good health. The chain's CDR3 is CASSQDPGEQYF. Written as DNA, the CDR3 is TGTGCCAGCAGCCAAGATCCGGGCGAGCAGTACTTC.